This T cell receptor (beta chain) is from a study of blood T cell repertoires in COVID-19 (dated by TCRdb to about 2020). Describing the broader study: The collaborator samples originated in the United States, Italy and Spain and spanned the acute and convalescent phases of COVID-19. The material from the prospective study consisted of cDNA or gDNA derived from T cells, B-cell-depleted T cells, or PBMCs. Deeply sampled blood TCRbeta repertoires from subjects exposed to, actively infected with, or recovered from COVID-19 were included in the dataset. The repertoires were made available in a free public database intended to serve as a resource for research on the immune response to SARS-CoV-2. The samples were drawn from the first 160 participants of the ongoing ImmuneRACE study and from 950 to 1,500 subjects provided by 6 global collaborators. Sample metadata almost always included a de-identified subject ID, COVID-19 status, age in years and sex. HLA class I and class II types, where available, came from metadata supplied by the sample provider rather than from assay-based typing.

A note on this clone: Its cognate antigen has yet to be identified. Base quality data are lacking; no much larger clone is found one base away.

The paper as a whole reports these results and caveats: The quantity of clinical and demographic metadata differed by source and by participant and was supplied without curation.

The collaborating institutions used their own protocols to collect whole blood in K2EDTA tubes. Collaborator samples were shipped for TCRbeta analysis as frozen whole blood, isolated PBMCs, or DNA extracted from either sample type. The immunoSEQ Assay, a bias-controlled multiplex PCR, was used to amplify TCRbeta CDR3 regions from genomic DNA. For the original study's pipeline: The number of nucleated cells in each sample was estimated from the amplification of reference gene primers within the assay. To quantify the absolute abundance of each unique TCRbeta CDR3 rearrangement, sequence reads were collapsed and filtered. For each sample, productive Simpson clonality was calculated as the square root of Simpson's diversity index over productive rearrangements. TCRdb obtained this table from immuneACCESS and retained in-frame rearrangements with V and J assigned. These tables miss some clones; where compared with another copy, unresolved V genes account for less than half of the shortfall, and the remainder is unexplained. V and J calls and clone size are copied from that table; D and trimming were computed from the DNA. The sample table lists 270,000 or so clones, more than 70% of them with a count of one. Around 2.9% of the sample is taken by the ten largest.

CDR3 length: 17 amino acids, cysteine to phenylalanine. Of the read, only the CDR3 DNA is kept; its 51 bases are in frame from base 1. Taken from the germline V gene (reference sequence), the CDR1 and CDR2 loops are LNHDA and SQIVND. Unmatched junction bases come to 4, with V trimmed by 4 bases and J by 1 base. The chain was built from TRBV19 and TRBJ2-2, and TRBD2 matches 12 of the central bases. This receptor was taken from a woman younger than 30 with acute or convalescent COVID-19. Specimen: peripheral blood. The CDR3 protein: CASSRKGLAGNTGELFF. The DNA sequence is given as TGTGCCAGTAGTAGAAAGGGACTAGCGGGGAACACCGGGGAGCTGTTTTTT.